A selection of T cell receptor beta chains follows, all from one sample in a study of identical twins. Each CDR3 protein gets one entry after TCRdb re-called the 5' RACE reads with MiXCR. The table shows 420,000 or so distinct CDR3 sequences, with roughly 18% occurring only once. Sample: naive T cells sorted from blood. Every receptor here comes from a man aged 45-65 years in good health. CDR3s include the opening cysteine and the closing phenylalanine or tryptophan. D genes are given only for firm matches. Clone size appears in some rows only: once, few, many, or a class for an expanded clone.

V: TRBV5-5; D: -; size: -; J: TRBJ1-5; length: 14; DNA: TGTGCCAGCAGCTTTGGCCGTAGCAATCAGCCCCTGCATTTT; CDR3: CASSFGRSNQPLHF
V: TRBV4-2; D: -; size: many; J: TRBJ1-6; length: 14; DNA: TGTGCCAGCAGCCACCGCTCCTATAATTCACCCCTCCACTTT; CDR3: CASSHRSYNSPLHF
V: TRBV2; D: -; size: -; J: TRBJ2-1; length: 14; DNA: TGTGCCAGCAGTCCACTAGGAATTGAGAATGAGCAGTTCTTC; CDR3: CASSPLGIENEQFF
V: TRBV20-1; D: -; size: few; J: TRBJ2-3; length: 15; DNA: TGCAGTGCTAGAGGTTGGGGGAGTAGCACAGATACGCAGTATTTT; CDR3: CSARGWGSSTDTQYF
V: TRBV18; D: TRBD2; size: many; J: TRBJ2-7; length: 15; DNA: TGTGCCAGCTCACCCGCGGGGGTTAGCTCCTACGAGCAGTACTTC; CDR3: CASSPAGVSSYEQYF
V: TRBV18; D: -; size: -; J: TRBJ2-1; length: 16; DNA: TGTGCCAGCTCACCAGGGGGCTTGGTGGCCTACAATGAGCAGTTCTTC; CDR3: CASSPGGLVAYNEQFF
V: TRBV14; D: -; size: -; J: TRBJ2-1; length: 16; DNA: TGTGCCAGCAGGGTCTCCGGGACTCAAACCTACAATGAGCAGTTCTTC; CDR3: CASRVSGTQTYNEQFF
V: TRBV6-5; D: TRBD2; size: few; J: TRBJ2-1; length: 16; DNA: TGTGCCAGCAGTTACTCGGCGATAGCGGGGACTAATGAGCAGTTCTTC; CDR3: CASSYSAIAGTNEQFF
V: TRBV6-1; D: TRBD2; size: -; J: TRBJ2-5; length: 14; DNA: TGTGCCAGCAGGGCGACTAGCGGGAGGGAGACCCAGTACTTC; CDR3: CASRATSGRETQYF
V: TRBV9; D: TRBD1; size: many; J: TRBJ2-7; length: 15; DNA: TGTGCCAGCAGCGTAGGGAACAGGGGTACCTACGAGCAGTACTTC; CDR3: CASSVGNRGTYEQYF
V: TRBV7-9; D: -; size: -; J: TRBJ1-1; length: 14; DNA: TGTGCCAGCAGCTATTCCCTAGGGCAGGTTGAAGCTTTCTTT; CDR3: CASSYSLGQVEAFF
V: TRBV5-4; D: TRBD2; size: -; J: TRBJ2-3; length: 16; DNA: TGTGCCAGCAGCTTGGGAGGGTCGGGAGGGCCGTATACGCAGTATTTT; CDR3: CASSLGGSGGPYTQYF
V: TRBV5-1; D: -; size: many; J: TRBJ2-5; length: 14; DNA: TGCGCCAGCAGCTTGGGGACTATCGGAGAGACCCAGTACTTC; CDR3: CASSLGTIGETQYF
V: TRBV29-1; D: -; size: -; J: TRBJ2-1; length: 16; DNA: TGCAGCGCCCGCACCTTGGACGGTACTTCCTACAATGAGCAGTTCTTC; CDR3: CSARTLDGTSYNEQFF
V: TRBV3-1; D: -; size: -; J: TRBJ2-1; length: 14; DNA: TGTGCCAGCAGCCAACGGGACTCCGCCAATGAGCAGTTCTTC; CDR3: CASSQRDSANEQFF
V: TRBV12-3/TRBV12-4; D: TRBD2; size: many; J: TRBJ2-2; length: 15; DNA: TGTGCCAGCAGCAGCGGGAGGGCCGGAGTCGGGGAGCTGTTTTTT; CDR3: CASSSGRAGVGELFF
V: TRBV25-1; D: TRBD1; size: many; J: TRBJ1-1; length: 14; DNA: TGTGCCAGCAGTCCCCGGGACAGGGTCACTGAAGCTTTCTTT; CDR3: CASSPRDRVTEAFF
V: TRBV27; D: TRBD1; size: few; J: TRBJ2-5; length: 12; DNA: TGTGCCAGCAGTTGGACAGGGGAGACCCAGTACTTC; CDR3: CASSWTGETQYF
V: TRBV6-1; D: -; size: many; J: TRBJ2-5; length: 13; DNA: TGTGCCAGCAGTGAGCCGGGTGGAGGGACCCAGTACTTC; CDR3: CASSEPGGGTQYF
V: TRBV4-2; D: -; size: many; J: TRBJ2-1; length: 13; DNA: TGTGCCAGCAGCCAAGATATACACAATGAGCAGTTCTTC; CDR3: CASSQDIHNEQFF
V: TRBV5-1; D: TRBD1; size: many; J: TRBJ1-2; length: 15; DNA: TGCGCCAGCAGCTGGACAGGGGAAGCTAACTATGGCTACACCTTC; CDR3: CASSWTGEANYGYTF
V: TRBV29-1; D: TRBD1; size: few; J: TRBJ1-4; length: 15; DNA: TGCAGCGGTGGACAGGGAACGGGTCCTAATGAAAAACTGTTTTTT; CDR3: CSGGQGTGPNEKLFF
V: TRBV25-1; D: -; size: few; J: TRBJ1-3; length: 11; DNA: TGTGCCAGCAGTTCCCCGAACACCATATATTTT; CDR3: CASSSPNTIYF
V: TRBV5-1; D: TRBD2; size: -; J: TRBJ2-3; length: 16; DNA: TGCGCCAGCAGCTTGTCGTTAGCGGGGGGCACTTATACGCAGTATTTT; CDR3: CASSLSLAGGTYTQYF
V: TRBV6-2/TRBV6-3; D: -; size: few; J: TRBJ2-3; length: 14; DNA: TGTGCCAGCAGTTATTACAGGGTATCGGATACGCAGTATTTT; CDR3: CASSYYRVSDTQYF
V: TRBV30; D: -; size: -; J: TRBJ2-7; length: 11; DNA: TGTGCCTGGAGGCTGTACAGCGAGCAGTACTTC; CDR3: CAWRLYSEQYF
V: TRBV9; D: TRBD2; size: many; J: TRBJ2-7; length: 17; DNA: TGTGCCAGCAGCACAAGCTCAAGTAGCGGGGGGTATTACGAGCAGTACTTC; CDR3: CASSTSSSSGGYYEQYF
V: TRBV10-3; D: TRBD1; size: few; J: TRBJ1-1; length: 13; DNA: TGTGCCATCAGTGTTGGGACAGTGAATGAAGCTTTCTTT; CDR3: CAISVGTVNEAFF
V: TRBV29-1; D: -; size: -; J: TRBJ1-2; length: 13; DNA: TGCAGCGTTGATAAGGGTGTGTTGGGTGGCTACACCTTC; CDR3: CSVDKGVLGGYTF
V: TRBV28; D: TRBD1; size: many; J: TRBJ2-5; length: 15; DNA: TGTGCCAGCAGTTCAGACGGGGACAGGGGGGGGACCCAGTACTTC; CDR3: CASSSDGDRGGTQYF
V: TRBV13; D: -; size: -; J: TRBJ1-5; length: 14; DNA: TGTGCCAGCAGCTTAGGCCCCCGGGATCAGCCCCAGCATTTT; CDR3: CASSLGPRDQPQHF
V: TRBV5-1; D: TRBD1; size: once; J: TRBJ2-5; length: 15; DNA: TGCGCCAGCAGCACCGGATACACAGGGGGAGAGACCCAGTACTTC; CDR3: CASSTGYTGGETQYF
V: TRBV2; D: -; size: few; J: TRBJ1-5; length: 15; DNA: TGTGCCAGCAGTGGAGCGTTATATAGCAATCAGCCCCAGCATTTT; CDR3: CASSGALYSNQPQHF
V: TRBV29-1; D: -; size: -; J: TRBJ1-4; length: 12; DNA: TGCAGCGTTGGGCAGACGAATGAAAAACTGTTTTTT; CDR3: CSVGQTNEKLFF
V: TRBV10-3; D: TRBD1; size: many; J: TRBJ2-5; length: 15; DNA: TGTGCCATCAGGACGGCCCAAGGGGGCTCGGGGACCCAGTACTTC; CDR3: CAIRTAQGGSGTQYF
V: TRBV5-4; D: -; size: -; J: TRBJ2-7; length: 15; DNA: TGTGCCAGCAGCTTGGAGTTTGGAGGGACCTACGAGCAGTACTTC; CDR3: CASSLEFGGTYEQYF
V: TRBV20-1; D: TRBD1; size: few; J: TRBJ2-5; length: 15; DNA: TGCAGTGCGGCAGCGGACAGGGGACACGCAGGGACCCAGTACTTC; CDR3: CSAAADRGHAGTQYF
V: TRBV7-8; D: -; size: -; J: TRBJ2-7; length: 15; DNA: TGTGCCAGCAGCTTAGCCTCGACAGTTCCCGGGGAGCAGTACTTC; CDR3: CASSLASTVPGEQYF
V: TRBV5-1; D: -; size: -; J: TRBJ1-6; length: 16; DNA: TGCGCCAGCAGCTTGGAGGGGGTACAGGGCCATTCACCCCTCCGCTTT; CDR3: CASSLEGVQGHSPLRF
V: TRBV7-9; D: -; size: -; J: TRBJ2-1; length: 14; DNA: TGTGCCAGCAGCCCGGACAGATCCTACAATGAGCAGTTCTTC; CDR3: CASSPDRSYNEQFF
V: TRBV12-3/TRBV12-4; D: TRBD1; size: -; J: TRBJ1-1; length: 14; DNA: TGTGCCAGCAGTCGACAGGGGCTATACACTGAAGCTTTCTTT; CDR3: CASSRQGLYTEAFF